Listed here is a single T cell receptor (beta chain). The sample comes from a study of blood T cell repertoires in COVID-19. Profiled with immunoSEQ multiplex PCR; TCRdb holds only in-frame clones, not every one. The sample lists 250,000 or so clones; 88% were seen once. Germline CDR1 reads MRHNA; CDR2 reads SNTAGT. The CDR3 covers 14 residues. V lost 6 bases and J lost 8; bases outside the gene matches: 12. The sequence was collected from a woman aged 55-75 years with acute or convalescent COVID-19. The chain links TRBV6-4 to TRBJ1-2; 7 bases map to TRBD1. Source material: peripheral blood. In DNA, the CDR3 is TGTGCCAGCAGCCCTTCGGGACAGAACCGCGGCTACACCTTC. This codes for CASSPSGQNRGYTF.